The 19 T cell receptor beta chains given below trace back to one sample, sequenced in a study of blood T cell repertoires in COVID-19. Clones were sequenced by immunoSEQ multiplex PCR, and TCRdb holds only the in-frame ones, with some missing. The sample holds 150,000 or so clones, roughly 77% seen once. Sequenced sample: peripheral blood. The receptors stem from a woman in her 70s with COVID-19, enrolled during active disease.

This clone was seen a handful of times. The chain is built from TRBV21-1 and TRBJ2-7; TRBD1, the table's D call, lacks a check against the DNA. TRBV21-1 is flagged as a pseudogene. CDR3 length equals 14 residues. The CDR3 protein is CASSLRVGGSEQYF. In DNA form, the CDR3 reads TGTGCCAGCAGCTTAAGAGTAGGGGGCTCCGAGCAGTACTTC.

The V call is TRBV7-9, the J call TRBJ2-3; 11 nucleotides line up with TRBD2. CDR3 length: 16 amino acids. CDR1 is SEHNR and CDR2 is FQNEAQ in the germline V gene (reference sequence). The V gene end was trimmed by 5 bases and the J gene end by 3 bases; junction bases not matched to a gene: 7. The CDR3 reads CASSRPTSGVTDTQYF. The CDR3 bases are TGTGCCAGCAGCCGTCCGACTAGCGGGGTGACAGATACGCAGTATTTT.

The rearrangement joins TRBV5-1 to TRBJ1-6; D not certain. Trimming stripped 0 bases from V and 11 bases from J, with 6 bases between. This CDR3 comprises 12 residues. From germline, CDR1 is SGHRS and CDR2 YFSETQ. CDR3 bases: TGCGCCAGCAGCTTGGACGAGCCACCCCTCCACTTT. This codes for CASSLDEPPLHF.

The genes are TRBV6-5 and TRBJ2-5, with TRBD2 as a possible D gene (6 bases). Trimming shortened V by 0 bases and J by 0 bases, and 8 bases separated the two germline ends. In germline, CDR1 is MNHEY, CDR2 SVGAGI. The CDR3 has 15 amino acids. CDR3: CASSYSGGHQETQYF. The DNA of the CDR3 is TGTGCCAGCAGTTACTCCGGAGGGCACCAAGAGACCCAGTACTTC.

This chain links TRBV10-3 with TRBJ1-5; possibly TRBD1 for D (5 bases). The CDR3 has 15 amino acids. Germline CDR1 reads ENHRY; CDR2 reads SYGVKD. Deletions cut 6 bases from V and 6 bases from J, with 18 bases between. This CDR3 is CAISPDTLGGQPQHF. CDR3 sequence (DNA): TGTGCCATCAGCCCCGACACCCTCGGGGGTCAGCCCCAGCATTTT.

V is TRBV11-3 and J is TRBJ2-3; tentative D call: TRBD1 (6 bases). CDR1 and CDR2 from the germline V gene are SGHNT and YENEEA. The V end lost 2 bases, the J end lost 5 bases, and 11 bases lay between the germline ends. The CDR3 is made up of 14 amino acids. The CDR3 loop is CASSLTGQGDTQYF. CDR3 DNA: TGTGCCAGCAGCTTAACAGGGCAGGGAGATACGCAGTATTTT.

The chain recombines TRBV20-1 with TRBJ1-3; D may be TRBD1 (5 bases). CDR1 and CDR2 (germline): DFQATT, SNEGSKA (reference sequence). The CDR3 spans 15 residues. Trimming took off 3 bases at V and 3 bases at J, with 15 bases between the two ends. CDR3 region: CSASNLEGLGNTIYF. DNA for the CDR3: TGCAGTGCTAGTAATCTGGAGGGACTTGGAAACACCATATATTTT.

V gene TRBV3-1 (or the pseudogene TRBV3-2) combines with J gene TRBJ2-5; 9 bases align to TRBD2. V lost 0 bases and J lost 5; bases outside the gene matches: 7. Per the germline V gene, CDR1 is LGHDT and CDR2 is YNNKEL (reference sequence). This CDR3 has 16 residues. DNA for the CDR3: TGTGCCAGCAGCCAAGATGCGGGGGGGCCGGGGGAGACCCAGTACTTC. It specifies CASSQDAGGPGETQYF.

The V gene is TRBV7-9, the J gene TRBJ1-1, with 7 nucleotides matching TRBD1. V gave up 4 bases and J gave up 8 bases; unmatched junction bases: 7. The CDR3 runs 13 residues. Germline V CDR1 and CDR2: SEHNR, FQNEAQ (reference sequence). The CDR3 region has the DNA TGTGCCAGCAGCTCCAACCGAGGGGGCGAAGCTTTCTTT. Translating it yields CASSSNRGGEAFF.

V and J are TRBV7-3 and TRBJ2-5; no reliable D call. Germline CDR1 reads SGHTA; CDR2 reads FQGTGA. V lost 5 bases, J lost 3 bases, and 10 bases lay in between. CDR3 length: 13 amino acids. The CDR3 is CASSRQQKETQYF. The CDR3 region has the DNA TGTGCCAGCAGCCGACAACAGAAAGAGACCCAGTACTTC.

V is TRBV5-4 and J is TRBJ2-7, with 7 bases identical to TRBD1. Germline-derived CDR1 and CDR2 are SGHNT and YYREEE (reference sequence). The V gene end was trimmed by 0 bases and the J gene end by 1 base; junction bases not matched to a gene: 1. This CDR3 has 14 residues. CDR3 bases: TGTGCCAGCAGCTTGGAACAGGGGTCCTACGAGCAGTACTTC. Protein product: CASSLEQGSYEQYF.

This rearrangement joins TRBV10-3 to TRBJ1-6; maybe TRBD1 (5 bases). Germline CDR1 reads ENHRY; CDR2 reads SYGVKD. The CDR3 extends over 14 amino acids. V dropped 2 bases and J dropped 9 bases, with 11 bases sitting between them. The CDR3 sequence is CAISEDRGRSPLHF. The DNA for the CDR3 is TGTGCCATCAGTGAGGACAGAGGCCGTTCACCCCTCCACTTT.

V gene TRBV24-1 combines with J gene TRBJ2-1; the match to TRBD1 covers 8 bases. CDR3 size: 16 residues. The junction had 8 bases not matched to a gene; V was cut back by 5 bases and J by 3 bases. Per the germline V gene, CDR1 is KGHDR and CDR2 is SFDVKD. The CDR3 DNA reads TGTGCCACCAGTGCTAACGGACAGGGCCACTACAATGAGCAGTTCTTC. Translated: CATSANGQGHYNEQFF.

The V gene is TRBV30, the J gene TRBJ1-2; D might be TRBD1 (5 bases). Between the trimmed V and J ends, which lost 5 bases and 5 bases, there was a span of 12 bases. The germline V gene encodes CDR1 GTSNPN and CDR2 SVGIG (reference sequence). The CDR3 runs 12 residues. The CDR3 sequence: CAWAGHLYGYTF. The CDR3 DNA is TGTGCCTGGGCTGGACACCTTTATGGCTACACCTTC. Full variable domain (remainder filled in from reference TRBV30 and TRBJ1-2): SQTIHQWPATLVQPVGSPLSLECTVEGTSNPNLYWYRQAAGRGLQLLFYSVGIGQISSEVPQNLSASRPQDRQFILSSKKLLLSDSGFYLCAWAGHLYGYTFGSGTRLTVV.

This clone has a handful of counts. The CDR3 DNA is TGCAGTGGGAACGGGGACTATGGCTACACCTTC. Protein product: CSGNGDYGYTF. The chain recombines TRBV20-1 with TRBJ1-2, with D unresolved. Germline V gene sequence: CDR1 DFQATT, CDR2 SNEGSKA (reference sequence). V shed 7 bases and J shed 3 bases, with 9 bases lying between them. The CDR3 runs 11 residues.

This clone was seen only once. In DNA form, the CDR3 reads TGTGCCAGCAGTGAAGCCGCGTTTTACGAGCAGTACTTC. Residues: CASSEAAFYEQYF. The V call is TRBV6-1, the J call TRBJ2-7, with no clear D. Germline CDR1 is MNHNS and CDR2 is SASEGT. The CDR3 extends over 13 amino acids. V lost 0 bases and J 4 bases, leaving 7 bases between the germline ends.

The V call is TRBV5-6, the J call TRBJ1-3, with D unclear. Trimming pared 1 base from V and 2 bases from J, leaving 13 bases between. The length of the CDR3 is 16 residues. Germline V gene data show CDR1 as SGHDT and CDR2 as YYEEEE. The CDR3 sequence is CASSLNGRYTGNTIYF. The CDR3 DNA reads TGTGCCAGCAGCTTGAACGGCAGGTATACTGGAAACACCATATATTTT.

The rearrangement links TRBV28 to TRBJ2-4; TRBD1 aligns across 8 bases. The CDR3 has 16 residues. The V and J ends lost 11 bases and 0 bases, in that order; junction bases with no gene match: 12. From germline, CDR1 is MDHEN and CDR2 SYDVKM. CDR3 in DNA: TGTGCCGTAGTTTCTGAAGGACAGGGAGCCAAAAACATTCAGTACTTC. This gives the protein CAVVSEGQGAKNIQYF.

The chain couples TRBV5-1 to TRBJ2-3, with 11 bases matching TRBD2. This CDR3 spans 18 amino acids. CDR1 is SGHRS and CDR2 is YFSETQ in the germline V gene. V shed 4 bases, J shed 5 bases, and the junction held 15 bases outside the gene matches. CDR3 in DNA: TGCGCCAGCAGCCCGGGACTAGCGGCCCCCGGGGGGGGAGATACGCAGTATTTT. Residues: CASSPGLAAPGGGDTQYF.